This entry is about one T cell receptor beta chain. The antigen is unknown. This sample is drawn from a study of shared clonotypes between healthy human individuals. Study overall: Three plates each covered CD4 naive and memory; CD8 naive two, CD8 memory one.

A deep-level run was used for the assay. The repertoire was sequenced with immunoSEQ multiplex PCR; TCRdb's copy has only in-frame clones and lacks some. In the table there are some 2 million clones, about 95% of which are singletons. Naive CD8 cells, CD45RO-negative and positively selected for CCR7, excluded terminally differentiated effector memory CD45RA+ cells. The study enrolled healthy HIV-negative adults without recent acute infections or vaccinations as donors. Study-level findings and limits: Generation probabilities of non-shared clonotypes were lower (relative to those shared by all four donors).

CDR1 is MNHEY and CDR2 is SMNVEV in the germline V gene (reference sequence). J gave up 6 bases and V 4 bases, and 7 bases lay outside the gene matches. The CDR3 is made up of 15 amino acids. V gene TRBV27 combines with J gene TRBJ2-1, with TRBD2 matching 9 bases. The receptor was derived from a man between 18 and 35 years old in good health. What was sequenced was naive CD8+ T cells sorted from blood. The CDR3 nucleotides are TGTGCCAGCAGTTCCGGGACTAGCTGGGCCAATGAGCAGTTCTTC. Translated: CASSSGTSWANEQFF.